A selection of T cell receptor beta chains follows, all from one sample in a study of shared clonotypes between healthy human individuals. Sequenced by immunoSEQ multiplex PCR; TCRdb stores in-frame clones only, minus some. The table shows 2.3 million or so clones, with over 85% occurring only once. Sequenced sample: naive CD4+ T cells from PBMCs. The receptors shown here come from a man aged 18 to 30 in good health. Some clones in this sample may be carry-over from other donors' samples. Both conserved end residues are part of each CDR3. A D gene is named only where the DNA matches it firmly. Some rows have no size entry. The others give once, few or many, or a class for an expanded clone.

D gene	J gene	clone size	V gene	CDR3 protein	CDR3 DNA
NA	TRBJ2-2	NA	TRBV28	CASTRGGVGTGELFF	TGTGCCAGCACCCGTGGGGGAGTGGGTACCGGGGAGCTGTTTTTT
TRBD2	TRBJ2-7	NA	TRBV5-4	CASSLKLAGTYEQYF	TGTGCCAGCAGTCTCAAACTAGCGGGAACCTACGAGCAGTACTTC
TRBD1	TRBJ1-2	once	TRBV2	CASRERDRGIGYTF	TGTGCCAGCAGAGAAAGGGACAGGGGAATTGGCTACACCTTC
TRBD2	TRBJ2-7	NA	TRBV28	CASSLWASGASYEQYF	TGTGCCAGCAGTTTATGGGCTAGCGGGGCCTCCTACGAGCAGTACTTC
NA	TRBJ2-7	NA	TRBV13	CASSAAERGKSAEQYF	TGTGCCAGCAGCGCCGCAGAAAGGGGGAAAAGTGCCGAGCAGTACTTC
NA	TRBJ1-3	NA	TRBV28	CASSSMGNTIYF	TGTGCCAGCAGTTCCATGGGAAACACCATATATTTT
NA	TRBJ1-1	NA	TRBV10-3	CAISEATGKPEAFF	TGTGCCATCAGTGAAGCGACGGGGAAACCTGAAGCTTTCTTT
NA	TRBJ2-1	NA	TRBV7-7	CASSLDPSGNEQFF	TGTGCCAGCAGCTTAGACCCATCTGGCAATGAGCAGTTCTTC
NA	TRBJ2-7	NA	TRBV11-2	CASSLRQGTYEQYF	TGTGCCAGCAGCTTACGGCAGGGAACCTACGAGCAGTACTTC
NA	TRBJ2-5	NA	TRBV11-2	CASSSRVFSGDWQETQYF	TGTGCCAGCAGCTCCCGAGTCTTCAGCGGAGACTGGCAAGAGACCCAGTACTTC
TRBD2	TRBJ2-5	NA	TRBV5-1	CASSLAPSGSQPEYF	TGCGCCAGCAGCTTGGCGCCTAGCGGGAGCCAACCGGAATACTTC
TRBD1	TRBJ2-7	NA	TRBV7-3	CASSQDRGHEQYF	TGTGCCAGCAGCCAAGACAGGGGCCACGAGCAGTACTTC
NA	TRBJ1-1	few	TRBV6-6	CASSYQAGTAFF	TGTGCCAGCAGTTACCAGGCAGGTACAGCTTTCTTT
TRBD1	TRBJ2-2	NA	TRBV28	CASTLLPGQGRTGELFF	TGTGCCAGCACTCTCCTACCGGGACAGGGGAGGACCGGGGAGCTGTTTTTT
NA	TRBJ2-7	once	TRBV27	CASSLFGGLSYEQYF	TGTGCCAGCAGTTTATTCGGCGGGCTTTCCTACGAGCAGTACTTC
NA	TRBJ1-5	NA	TRBV6-6	CASSYEQGNQPQHF	TGTGCCAGCAGTTATGAACAGGGTAATCAGCCCCAGCATTTT
NA	TRBJ1-1	NA	TRBV2	CASSEEGEAFF	TGTGCCAGCAGCGAGGAAGGTGAAGCTTTCTTT
NA	TRBJ1-4	NA	TRBV19	CASRDGPATNEKLFF	TGTGCCAGTAGGGACGGACCTGCAACTAATGAAAAACTGTTTTTT
TRBD1	TRBJ2-5	NA	TRBV9	CASSFGTAQETQYF	TGTGCCAGCAGCTTCGGGACAGCCCAAGAGACCCAGTACTTC
NA	TRBJ2-1	NA	TRBV9	CASNPGMTVGDEQFF	TGTGCCAGCAACCCTGGAATGACCGTGGGGGATGAGCAGTTCTTC
NA	TRBJ2-2	NA	TRBV7-9	CASSWGGWKNTGELFF	TGTGCCAGCAGCTGGGGCGGGTGGAAGAACACCGGGGAGCTGTTTTTT
TRBD2	TRBJ2-2	NA	TRBV6-4	CASSQAFSGRARDPGELFF	TGTGCCAGCAGTCAAGCATTTAGCGGGAGGGCAAGAGACCCCGGGGAGCTGTTTTTT
NA	TRBJ2-5	NA	TRBV6-5	CASRNLAEQTQYF	TGTGCCAGCAGGAACCTTGCCGAGCAGACCCAGTACTTC
NA	TRBJ1-1	NA	TRBV14	CASREGAGTEAFF	TGTGCCAGCAGAGAAGGAGCTGGCACTGAAGCTTTCTTT
NA	TRBJ2-3	NA	TRBV5-1	CASSFGRSSGGADTQYF	TGCGCCAGCAGCTTTGGCCGATCGTCGGGCGGGGCAGATACGCAGTATTTT
NA	TRBJ2-7	NA	TRBV5-4	CASSLGGVSYEQYF	TGTGCCAGCAGCTTGGGCGGCGTCTCCTACGAGCAGTACTTC
NA	TRBJ2-1	NA	TRBV2	CASSAVGGPYNEQFF	TGTGCCAGCAGTGCGGTGGGAGGCCCCTACAATGAGCAGTTCTTC
NA	TRBJ1-6	NA	TRBV30	CAWIAGSGVGSPLHF	TGTGCCTGGATCGCAGGGTCGGGAGTTGGTTCACCCCTCCACTTT
TRBD1	TRBJ2-4	once	TRBV6-5	CASSALPGGEYF	TGTGCCAGCAGCGCCCTTCCAGGGGGCGAATACTTC
TRBD1	TRBJ1-2	NA	TRBV7-9	CASSSGDRPNYGYTF	TGTGCCAGCAGCTCCGGGGACAGGCCTAACTATGGCTACACCTTC
TRBD1	TRBJ1-5	NA	TRBV27	CASSSRLRDRGNQPQHF	TGTGCCAGCAGCTCCAGGCTCCGGGACAGGGGTAATCAGCCCCAGCATTTT
NA	TRBJ2-6	NA	TRBV6-5	CASSPPGANVLTF	TGTGCCAGCAGTCCCCCTGGGGCCAACGTCCTGACTTTC
NA	TRBJ2-3	NA	TRBV18	CASSPLDSTDTQYF	TGTGCCAGCTCACCTCTGGACAGTACAGATACGCAGTATTTT
NA	TRBJ1-2	NA	TRBV6-5	CASIDSNYGYTF	TGTGCCAGCATCGACAGTAACTATGGCTACACCTTC
NA	TRBJ1-2	NA	TRBV25-1	CASSEGRGFGYTF	TGTGCCAGCAGTGAAGGCAGGGGATTTGGCTACACCTTC
NA	TRBJ1-2	NA	TRBV15	CATSKDRNYGYTF	TGTGCCACCAGCAAAGACAGGAACTATGGCTACACCTTC
NA	TRBJ2-5	once	TRBV7-9	CASSLLSETQYF	TGTGCCAGCAGCTTATTATCGGAGACCCAGTACTTC
NA	TRBJ1-4	NA	TRBV7-9	CASSWGGVGNEKLFF	TGTGCCAGCAGCTGGGGAGGCGTAGGTAATGAAAAACTGTTTTTT
NA	TRBJ1-1	NA	TRBV5-1	CASSLFRDSNTEAFF	TGCGCCAGCAGCTTATTCAGGGACTCGAACACTGAAGCTTTCTTT
NA	TRBJ2-2	NA	TRBV4-2	CASSQRDGSFTGELFF	TGTGCCAGCAGCCAGCGGGACGGAAGTTTCACCGGGGAGCTGTTTTTT
NA	TRBJ2-7	NA	TRBV11-2	CASSFNTINYEQYF	TGTGCCAGCAGCTTCAACACTATCAACTACGAGCAGTACTTC
NA	TRBJ2-6	NA	TRBV5-1	CASTSAGSGANVLTF	TGCGCCAGCACCTCGGCCGGGTCTGGGGCCAACGTCCTGACTTTC
NA	TRBJ2-3	NA	TRBV28	CASSLGLPYTDTQYF	TGTGCCAGCAGTTTAGGTCTTCCTTACACAGATACGCAGTATTTT
NA	TRBJ2-7	NA	TRBV7-6	CASSLGGPTRPNEQYF	TGTGCCAGCAGCTTAGGGGGACCGACCCGCCCAAACGAGCAGTACTTC
TRBD1	TRBJ1-1	NA	TRBV28	CASSSRDRVYTEAFF	TGTGCCAGCAGTTCGCGGGACAGGGTCTACACTGAAGCTTTCTTT
NA	TRBJ1-2	NA	TRBV6-6	CASSLPGNVNYGYTF	TGTGCCAGCAGTTTACCGGGGAACGTAAACTATGGCTACACCTTC
NA	TRBJ1-1	NA	TRBV6-1	CASIKPVGITEAFF	TGTGCCAGCATCAAGCCGGTGGGTATCACTGAAGCTTTCTTT
NA	TRBJ2-7	NA	TRBV27	CASSLSGDTYEQYF	TGTGCCAGCAGTTTATCTGGGGATACCTACGAGCAGTACTTC
NA	TRBJ2-1	NA	TRBV4-3	CASSQEGRNNEQFF	TGCGCCAGCAGCCAAGAGGGCAGGAACAATGAGCAGTTCTTC
NA	TRBJ1-2	NA	TRBV4-2	CASSFGHYGYTF	TGTGCCAGCAGCTTCGGACACTATGGCTACACCTTC
NA	TRBJ2-3	NA	TRBV2	CASSEVGSLQYF	TGTGCCAGCAGTGAAGTAGGTAGTCTGCAGTATTTT
NA	TRBJ2-7	NA	TRBV6-5	CASSPPGAYEQYF	TGTGCCAGCAGTCCCCCGGGGGCGTACGAGCAGTACTTC